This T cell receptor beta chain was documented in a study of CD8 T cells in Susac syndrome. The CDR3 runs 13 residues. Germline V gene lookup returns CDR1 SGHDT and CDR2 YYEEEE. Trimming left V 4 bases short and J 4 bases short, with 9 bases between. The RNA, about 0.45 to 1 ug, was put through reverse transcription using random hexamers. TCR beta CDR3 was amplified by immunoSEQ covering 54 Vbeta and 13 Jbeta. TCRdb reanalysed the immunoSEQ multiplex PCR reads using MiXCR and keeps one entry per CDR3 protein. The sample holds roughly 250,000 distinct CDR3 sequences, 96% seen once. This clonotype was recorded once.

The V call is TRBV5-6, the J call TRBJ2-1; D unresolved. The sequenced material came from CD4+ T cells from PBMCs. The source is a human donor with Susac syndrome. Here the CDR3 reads CASSPRPYNEQFF. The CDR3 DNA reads TGTGCCAGCAGCCCTCGGCCGTACAATGAGCAGTTCTTC.